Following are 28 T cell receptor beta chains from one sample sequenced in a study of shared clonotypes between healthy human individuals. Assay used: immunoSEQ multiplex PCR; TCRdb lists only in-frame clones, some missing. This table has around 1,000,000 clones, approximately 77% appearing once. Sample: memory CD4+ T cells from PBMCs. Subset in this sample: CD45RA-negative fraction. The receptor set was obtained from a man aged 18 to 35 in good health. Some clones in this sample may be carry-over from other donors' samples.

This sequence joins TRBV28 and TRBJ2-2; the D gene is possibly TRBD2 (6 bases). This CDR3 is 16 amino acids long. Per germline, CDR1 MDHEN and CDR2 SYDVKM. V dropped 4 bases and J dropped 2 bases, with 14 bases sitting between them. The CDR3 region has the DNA TGTGCCAGCAGTTCGGGTGGCGGGATAAACACCGGGGAGCTGTTTTTT. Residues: CASSSGGGINTGELFF.

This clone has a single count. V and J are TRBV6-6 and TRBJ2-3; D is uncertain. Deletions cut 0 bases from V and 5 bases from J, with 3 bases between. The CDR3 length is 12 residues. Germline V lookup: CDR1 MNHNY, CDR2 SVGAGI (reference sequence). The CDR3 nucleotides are TGTGCCAGCAGTTACTCAGGAGATACGCAGTATTTT. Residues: CASSYSGDTQYF.

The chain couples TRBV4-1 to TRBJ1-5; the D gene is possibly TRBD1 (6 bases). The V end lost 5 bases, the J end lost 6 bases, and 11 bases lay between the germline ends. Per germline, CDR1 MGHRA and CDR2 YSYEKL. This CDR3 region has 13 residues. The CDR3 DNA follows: TGCGCCAGCAGCTCAGGAGGGGGTCAGCCCCAGCATTTT. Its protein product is CASSSGGGQPQHF.

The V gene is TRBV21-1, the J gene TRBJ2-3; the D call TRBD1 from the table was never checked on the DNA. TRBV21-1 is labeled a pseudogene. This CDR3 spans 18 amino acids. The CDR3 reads CASSLRPPTGLSTDTQYF. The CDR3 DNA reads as TGTGCCAGCAGCCTTCGGCCCCCGACAGGTCTTAGCACAGATACGCAGTATTTT.

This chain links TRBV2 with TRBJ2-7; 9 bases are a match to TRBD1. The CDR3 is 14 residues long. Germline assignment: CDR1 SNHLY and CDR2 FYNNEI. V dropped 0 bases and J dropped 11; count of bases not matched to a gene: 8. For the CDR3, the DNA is TGTGCCAGCAGTGAAGCGCGTGGGACAGGGTACAAGTACTTC. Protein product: CASSEARGTGYKYF.

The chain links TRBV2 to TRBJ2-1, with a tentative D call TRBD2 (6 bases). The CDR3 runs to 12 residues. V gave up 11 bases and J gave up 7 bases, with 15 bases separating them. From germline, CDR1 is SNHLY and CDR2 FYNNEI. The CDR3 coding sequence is TGTGCCGGGAGCCGGGAGTTAAATGAGCAGTTCTTC. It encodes CAGSRELNEQFF.

CDR3 in amino acids: CASSEPYRGSSGANVLTF. In nucleotides, the CDR3 is TGTGCCAGCAGTGAACCGTACAGGGGTTCCTCTGGGGCCAACGTCCTGACTTTC. This chain connects TRBV6-1 to TRBJ2-6, with TRBD1 matching 7 bases. The CDR3 contains 18 residues. With 2 bases clipped from V and 0 bases from J, the junction kept 7 bases outside the gene matches. The germline CDR1 and CDR2 sequences are MNHNS and SASEGT.

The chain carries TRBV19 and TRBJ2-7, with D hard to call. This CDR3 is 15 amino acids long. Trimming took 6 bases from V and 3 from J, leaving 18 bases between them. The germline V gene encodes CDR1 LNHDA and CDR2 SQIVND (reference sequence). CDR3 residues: CASRTKPDGYYEQYF. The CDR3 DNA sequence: TGTGCCAGTAGAACCAAGCCGGACGGGTACTACGAGCAGTACTTC.

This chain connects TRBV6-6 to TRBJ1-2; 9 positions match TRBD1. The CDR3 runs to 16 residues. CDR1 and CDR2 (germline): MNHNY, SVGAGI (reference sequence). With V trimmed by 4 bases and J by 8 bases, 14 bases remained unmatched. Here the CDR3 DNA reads TGTGCCAGCAGTTCCGCCTCCGGGACAGGGTTCGGCGGCTACACCTTC. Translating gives CASSSASGTGFGGYTF.

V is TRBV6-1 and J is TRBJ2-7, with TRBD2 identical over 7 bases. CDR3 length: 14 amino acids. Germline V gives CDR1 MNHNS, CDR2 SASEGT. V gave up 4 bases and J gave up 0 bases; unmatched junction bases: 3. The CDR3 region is CASSAAGLSYEQYF. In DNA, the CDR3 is TGTGCCAGCAGTGCAGCGGGGCTCTCCTACGAGCAGTACTTC.

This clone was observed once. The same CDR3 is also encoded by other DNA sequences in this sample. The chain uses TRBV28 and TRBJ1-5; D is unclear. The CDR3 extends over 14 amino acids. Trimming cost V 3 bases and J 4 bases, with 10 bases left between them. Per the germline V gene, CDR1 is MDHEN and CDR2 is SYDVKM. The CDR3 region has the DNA TGTGCCAGCAGTTTGGGTGGAGATAATCAGCCCCAGCATTTT. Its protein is CASSLGGDNQPQHF. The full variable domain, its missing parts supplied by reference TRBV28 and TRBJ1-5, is DVKVTQSSRYLVKRTGEKVFLECVQDMDHENMFWYRQDPGLGLRLIYFSYDVKMKEKGDIPEGYSVSREKKERFSLILESASTNQTSMYLCASSLGGDNQPQHFGDGTRLSIL.

The CDR3 protein is CASRNLDSQGGYTF. The DNA for the CDR3 is TGTGCCAGTAGAAACCTGGACAGTCAGGGGGGCTACACCTTC. The rearrangement uses TRBV19 and TRBJ1-2, with D possibly being TRBD1 (6 bases). The CDR3 is 14 amino acids. In germline, CDR1 is LNHDA, CDR2 SQIVND (reference sequence). V was clipped by 6 bases and J by 8 bases, with 19 bases between them.

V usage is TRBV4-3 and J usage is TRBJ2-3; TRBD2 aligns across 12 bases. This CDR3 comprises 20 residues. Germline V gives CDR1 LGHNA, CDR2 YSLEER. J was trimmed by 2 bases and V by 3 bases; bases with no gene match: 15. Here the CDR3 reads CASSHASGRAKVWDTDTQYF. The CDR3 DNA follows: TGCGCCAGCAGCCACGCTAGCGGGAGGGCCAAGGTGTGGGACACAGATACGCAGTATTTT.

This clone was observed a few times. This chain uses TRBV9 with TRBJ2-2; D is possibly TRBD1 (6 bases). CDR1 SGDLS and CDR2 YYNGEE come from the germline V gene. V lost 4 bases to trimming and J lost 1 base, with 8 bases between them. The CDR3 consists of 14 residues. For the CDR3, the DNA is TGTGCCAGCAGCACGACAGGGAACACCGGGGAGCTGTTTTTT. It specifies CASSTTGNTGELFF.

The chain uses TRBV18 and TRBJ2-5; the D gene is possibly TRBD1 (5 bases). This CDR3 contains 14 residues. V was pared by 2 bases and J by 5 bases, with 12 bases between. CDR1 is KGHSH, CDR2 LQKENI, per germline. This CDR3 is CASSPFRVEETQYF. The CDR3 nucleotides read TGTGCCAGCTCACCATTCAGGGTTGAGGAGACCCAGTACTTC.

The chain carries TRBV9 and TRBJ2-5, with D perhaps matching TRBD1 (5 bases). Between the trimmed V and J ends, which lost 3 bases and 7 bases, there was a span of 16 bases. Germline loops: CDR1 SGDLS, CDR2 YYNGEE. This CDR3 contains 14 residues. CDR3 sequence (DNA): TGTGCCAGCAGCGCGAAGGACAATTTAGGGACCCAGTACTTC. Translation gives CASSAKDNLGTQYF.

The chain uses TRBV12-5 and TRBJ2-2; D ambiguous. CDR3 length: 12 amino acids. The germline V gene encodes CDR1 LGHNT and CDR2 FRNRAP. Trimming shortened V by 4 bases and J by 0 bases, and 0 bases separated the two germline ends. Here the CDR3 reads CASGSNTGELFF. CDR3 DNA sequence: TGTGCTAGTGGTTCGAACACCGGGGAGCTGTTTTTT.

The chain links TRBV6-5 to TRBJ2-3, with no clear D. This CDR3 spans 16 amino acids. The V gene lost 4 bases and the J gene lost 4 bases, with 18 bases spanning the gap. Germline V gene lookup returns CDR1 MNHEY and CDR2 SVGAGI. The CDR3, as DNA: TGTGCCAGCAGTTTGGTAGGGCCCAAGGCGGCAGATACGCAGTATTTT. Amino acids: CASSLVGPKAADTQYF.

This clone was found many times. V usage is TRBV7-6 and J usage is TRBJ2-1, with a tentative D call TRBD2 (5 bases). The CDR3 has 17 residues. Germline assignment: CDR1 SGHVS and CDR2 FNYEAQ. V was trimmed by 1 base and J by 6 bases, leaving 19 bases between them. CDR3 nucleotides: TGTGCCAGCAGCTTAGGGCTTCGGGGTAAGGTCGGCAATGAGCAGTTCTTC. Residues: CASSLGLRGKVGNEQFF.

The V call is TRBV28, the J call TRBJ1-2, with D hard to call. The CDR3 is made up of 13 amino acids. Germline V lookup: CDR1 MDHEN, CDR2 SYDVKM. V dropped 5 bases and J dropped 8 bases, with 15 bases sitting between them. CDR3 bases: TGTGCCAGCAGTGAATCAGGTTTTCGGGGCTACACCTTC. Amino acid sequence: CASSESGFRGYTF.

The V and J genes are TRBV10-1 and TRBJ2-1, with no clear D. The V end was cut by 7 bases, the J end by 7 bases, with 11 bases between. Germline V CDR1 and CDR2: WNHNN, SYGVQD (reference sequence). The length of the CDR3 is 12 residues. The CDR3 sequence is CASTRCGNEQFF. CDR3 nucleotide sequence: TGCGCCAGCACCCGTTGTGGGAATGAGCAGTTCTTC.

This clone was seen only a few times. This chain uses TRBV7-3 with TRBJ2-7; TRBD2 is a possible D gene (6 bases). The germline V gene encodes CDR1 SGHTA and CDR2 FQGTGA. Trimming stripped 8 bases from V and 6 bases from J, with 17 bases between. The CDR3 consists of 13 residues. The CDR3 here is CASAGTPNSEQYF. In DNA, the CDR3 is TGTGCCAGCGCCGGGACTCCCAATTCCGAGCAGTACTTC.

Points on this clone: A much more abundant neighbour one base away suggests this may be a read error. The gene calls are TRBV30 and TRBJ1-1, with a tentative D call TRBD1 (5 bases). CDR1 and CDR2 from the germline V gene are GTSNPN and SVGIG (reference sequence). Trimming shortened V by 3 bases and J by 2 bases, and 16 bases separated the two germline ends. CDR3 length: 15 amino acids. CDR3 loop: CAWSLHLGLNTEAFF. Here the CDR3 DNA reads TGTGCCTGGAGCTTACATTTGGGACTTAACACTGAAGCTTTCTTT.

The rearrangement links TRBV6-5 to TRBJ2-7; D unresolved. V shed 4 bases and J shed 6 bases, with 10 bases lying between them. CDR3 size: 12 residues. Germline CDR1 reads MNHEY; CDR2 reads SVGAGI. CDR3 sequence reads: CASSSLGGEQYF. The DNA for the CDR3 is TGTGCCAGCAGTTCATTAGGCGGCGAGCAGTACTTC.

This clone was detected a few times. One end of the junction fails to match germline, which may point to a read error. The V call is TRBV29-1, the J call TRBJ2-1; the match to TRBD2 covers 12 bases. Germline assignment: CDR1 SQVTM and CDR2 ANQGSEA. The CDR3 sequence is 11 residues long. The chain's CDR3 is CSVATSGGMIF. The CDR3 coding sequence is TGCAGCGTTGCGACTAGCGGGGGCATGATCTTC.

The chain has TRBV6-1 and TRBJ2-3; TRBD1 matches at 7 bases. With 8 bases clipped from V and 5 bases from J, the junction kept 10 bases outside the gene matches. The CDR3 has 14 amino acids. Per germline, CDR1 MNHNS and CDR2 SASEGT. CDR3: CASSLVQGEDTQYF. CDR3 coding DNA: TGTGCCAGCTCATTGGTCCAGGGGGAAGATACGCAGTATTTT.

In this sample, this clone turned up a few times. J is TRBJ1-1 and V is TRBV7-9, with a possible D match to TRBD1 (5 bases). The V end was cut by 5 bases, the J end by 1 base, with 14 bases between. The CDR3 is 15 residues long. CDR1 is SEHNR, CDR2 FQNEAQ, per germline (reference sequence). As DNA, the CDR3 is TGTGCCAGCAGCACAGGACGGTCAGGGAACACTGAAGCTTTCTTT. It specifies CASSTGRSGNTEAFF.

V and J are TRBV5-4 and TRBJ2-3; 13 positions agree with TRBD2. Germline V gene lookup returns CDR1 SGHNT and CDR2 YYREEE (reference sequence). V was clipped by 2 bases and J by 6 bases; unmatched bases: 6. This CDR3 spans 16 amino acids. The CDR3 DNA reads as TGTGCCAGCAGCTTTGGACTAGCGGGAGATGGGGATACGCAGTATTTT. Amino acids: CASSFGLAGDGDTQYF.